This passage covers 9 T cell receptor beta chains from one sample sequenced in a study of blood T cell repertoires in COVID-19. The data were produced by immunoSEQ multiplex PCR, yet TCRdb's version contains in-frame clones alone and is incomplete. Of 220,000 or so clones detected, just under 90% appear once; the ten largest clones hold around 0.87%. Input material: PBMCs or T cells enriched from blood (not recorded which). All receptors derive from a man over 45 who had been exposed to COVID-19.

The V call is TRBV2, the J call TRBJ2-7; TRBD1 agrees at 8 bases. This CDR3 has 14 amino acids. Losses at the gene ends were 4 bases for V and 2 bases for J; bases not matched to a gene: 4. Germline CDR1 and CDR2: SNHLY and FYNNEI. The CDR3 loop reads CASSGQGSTYEQYV. In DNA form, the CDR3 reads TGTGCCAGCAGTGGACAGGGGAGCACCTACGAGCAGTACGTC.

The chain couples TRBV19 to TRBJ1-5; D is possibly TRBD1 (5 bases). V was pared by 11 bases and J by 1 base, with 15 bases between. The CDR3 length is 14 residues. Germline CDR1 is LNHDA and CDR2 is SQIVND (reference sequence). DNA of the CDR3: TGTGCCCCTGCATGGGGGGGAAGCAATCAGCCCCAGCATTTT. Its protein is CAPAWGGSNQPQHF.

This chain uses TRBV11-3 with TRBJ2-3; TRBD1 matches at 8 bases. The CDR3 is made up of 15 amino acids. Germline V CDR1 and CDR2: SGHNT, YENEEA. V shed 5 bases and J 4 bases; nucleotides not matched to a gene: 8. CDR3 amino acids: CASSPGQGRADTQYF. The CDR3 coding sequence is TGTGCCAGCAGCCCCGGACAGGGAAGGGCAGATACGCAGTATTTT.

The chain combines TRBV28 with TRBJ1-2, with D tentatively TRBD1 (6 bases). Germline CDR1 reads MDHEN; CDR2 reads SYDVKM. Deletions cut 6 bases from V and 1 base from J, with 15 bases between. The CDR3 is 15 residues long. The CDR3 DNA is TGTGCCAGCAGCACAGGGTCATTCTATAACTATGGCTACACCTTC. Its protein is CASSTGSFYNYGYTF.

Points on this clone: One end of the junction does not line up with germline, which may come from a read error. The CDR3 DNA follows: TGTGCCAGCAGCTCCGGGACTAGCAGGGAGAGCCAGTACTTC. As protein: CASSSGTSRESQYF. This chain joins TRBV11-3 and TRBJ2-5, with 9 positions matching TRBD2. The CDR3 consists of 14 residues. Germline V CDR1 and CDR2: SGHNT, YENEEA.

The CDR3 DNA is TGTGCCAGCAGCCAGGAAGGGGTCGGCTACACCTTC. Translated, it gives CASSQEGVGYTF. The chain is built from TRBV5-5 and TRBJ1-2; D is perhaps TRBD1 (5 bases). The ends were cut back, 4 bases at V and 8 bases at J, with 12 bases in the middle. The CDR3 has 12 residues. Per germline, CDR1 SGHKS and CDR2 YYEKEE (reference sequence).

This rearrangement joins TRBV29-1 to TRBJ1-1, with D possibly matching TRBD1 (6 bases). The CDR3 covers 12 residues. Germline assignment: CDR1 SQVTM and CDR2 ANQGSEA. Trimming cost V 7 bases and J 0 bases, with 9 bases left between them. Written as DNA, the CDR3 is TGCAGCGCCGGACAGTTGAACACTGAAGCTTTCTTT. It specifies CSAGQLNTEAFF. The full variable domain, with the rest looked up from reference TRBV29-1 and TRBJ1-1, is SAVISQKPSRDICQRGTSLTIQCQVDSQVTMMFWYRQQPGQSLTLIATANQGSEATYESGFVIDKFPISRPNLTFSTLTVSNMSPEDSSIYLCSAGQLNTEAFFGQGTRLTVV.

Notes on this clone: Other DNA sequences in the sample encode the same CDR3. The chain couples TRBV18 to TRBJ1-3; 9 nucleotides agree with TRBD1. V dropped 0 bases and J dropped 1; count of bases not matched to a gene: 1. Germline CDR1 is KGHSH and CDR2 is LQKENI. The CDR3 length is 16 residues. The CDR3 DNA follows: TGTGCCAGCTCACCACCGGGACAGGGATCTGGAAACACCATATATTTT. It codes for CASSPPGQGSGNTIYF. The complete variable domain, with remaining parts taken from reference TRBV18 and TRBJ1-3, reads NAGVMQNPRHLVRRRGQEARLRCSPMKGHSHVYWYRQLPEEGLKFMVYLQKENIIDESGMPKERFSAEFPKEGPSILRIQQVVRGDSAAYFCASSPPGQGSGNTIYFGEGSWLTVV.

This chain uses TRBV11-3 with TRBJ1-3; TRBD1 agrees at 8 bases. CDR1 is SGHNT, CDR2 YENEEA, per germline. CDR3 length: 16 amino acids. J was trimmed by 2 bases and V by 0 bases; bases with no gene match: 3. Written as DNA, the CDR3 is TGTGCCAGCAGCTTAGACTGGACAGGGCCTGGAAACACCATATATTTT. Translation: CASSLDWTGPGNTIYF.